One T cell receptor beta chain is described in this entry. The source of the sample is a study of T cells in Graves' hyperthyroidism and ophthalmopathy. RNA transcripts gave rise to amplified TCR beta CDR3 regions. Initially, a first-round RT-PCR of the TCR CDR3 employed the HTBI primer set. TCRdb fed the multiplex PCR reads into MiXCR, producing one record per CDR3 protein. The table has roughly 570,000 distinct CDR3 sequences, 46% seen once; the top ten hold around a fifth. This sequence was found in an adult woman with Graves' disease, either hyperthyroidism or ophthalmopathy (not recorded which). Sequenced: peripheral blood or thyroid tissue (not recorded which).

As DNA, the CDR3 is TGTGCCAGCAGCGCCCGACTAGCGCCTCAGCATTTT. Protein product: CASSARLAPQHF. The rearrangement joins TRBV7-2 to TRBJ1-5, with D hard to call. Trimming shortened V by 5 bases and J by 13 bases, and 15 bases separated the two germline ends. This CDR3 contains 12 residues. Germline CDR1 SGHTA, CDR2 FQGNSA.